This T cell receptor (beta chain) came from a study of cytomegalovirus exposure and HLA in healthy donors. PCR was performed using 60 Vbeta and 13 Jbeta primers. Libraries were prepared by immunoSEQ multiplex PCR; TCRdb keeps only in-frame clonotypes and omits some of them. The sample has about 130,000 clones; approximately 80% are singletons. The clonotype originates from a woman between 40 and 50 years old in good health and CMV-seronegative. Sequenced input: PBMCs.

CDR3 in amino acids: CASSPTSGHTDTQYF. The CDR3 DNA follows: TGTGCCAGCAGCCCAACTAGCGGGCACACAGATACGCAGTATTTT. The rearrangement joins TRBV6-1 to TRBJ2-3, with 9 bases identical to TRBD2. Germline CDR1 and CDR2: MNHNS and SASEGT. J gave up 2 bases and V 6 bases, and 6 bases lay outside the gene matches. The CDR3 covers 15 residues.